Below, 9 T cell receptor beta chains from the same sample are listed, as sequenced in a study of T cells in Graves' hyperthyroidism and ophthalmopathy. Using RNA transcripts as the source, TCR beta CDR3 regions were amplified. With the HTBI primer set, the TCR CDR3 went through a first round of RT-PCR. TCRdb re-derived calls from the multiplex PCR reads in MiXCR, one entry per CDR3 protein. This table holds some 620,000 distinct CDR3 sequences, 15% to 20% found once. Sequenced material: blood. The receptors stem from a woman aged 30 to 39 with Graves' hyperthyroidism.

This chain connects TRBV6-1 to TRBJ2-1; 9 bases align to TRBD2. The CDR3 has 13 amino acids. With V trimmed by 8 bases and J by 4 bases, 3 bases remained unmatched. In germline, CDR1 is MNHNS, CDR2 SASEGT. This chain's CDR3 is CASELAGYNEQFF. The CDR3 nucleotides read TGTGCCAGCGAACTAGCGGGTTACAATGAGCAGTTCTTC.

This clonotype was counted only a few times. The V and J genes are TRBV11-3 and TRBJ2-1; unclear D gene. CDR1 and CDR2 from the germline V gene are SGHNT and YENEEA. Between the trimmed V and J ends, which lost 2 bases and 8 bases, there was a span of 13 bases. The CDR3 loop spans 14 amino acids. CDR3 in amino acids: CASSLREVLDEQFF. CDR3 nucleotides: TGTGCCAGCAGCTTACGAGAGGTGTTGGATGAGCAGTTCTTC.

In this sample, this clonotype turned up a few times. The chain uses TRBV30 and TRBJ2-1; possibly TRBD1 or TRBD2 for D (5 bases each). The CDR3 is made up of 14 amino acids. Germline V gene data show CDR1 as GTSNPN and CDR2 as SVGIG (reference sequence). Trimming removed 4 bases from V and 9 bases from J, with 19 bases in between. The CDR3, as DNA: TGTGCCTGGATGCGTCTAGCCATAAGGGGTGAGCAGTTCTTC. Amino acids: CAWMRLAIRGEQFF.

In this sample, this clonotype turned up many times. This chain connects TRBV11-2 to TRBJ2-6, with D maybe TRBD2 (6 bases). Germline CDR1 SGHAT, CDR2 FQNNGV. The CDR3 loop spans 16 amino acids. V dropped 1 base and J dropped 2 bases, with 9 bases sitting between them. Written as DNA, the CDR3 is TGTGCCAGCAGCTTAGTCGTAGCGGCTGGGGCCAACGTCCTGACTTTC. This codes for CASSLVVAAGANVLTF. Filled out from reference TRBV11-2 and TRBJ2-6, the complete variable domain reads EAGVAQSPRYKIIEKRQSVAFWCNPISGHATLYWYQQILGQGPKLLIQFQNNGVVDDSQLPKDRFSAERLKGVDSTLKIQPAKLEDSAVYLCASSLVVAAGANVLTFGAGSRLTVL.

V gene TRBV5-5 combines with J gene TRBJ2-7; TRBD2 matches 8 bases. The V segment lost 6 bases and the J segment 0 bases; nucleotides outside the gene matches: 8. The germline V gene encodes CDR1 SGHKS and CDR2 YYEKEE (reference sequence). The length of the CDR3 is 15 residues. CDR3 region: CASTQAGVISYEQYF. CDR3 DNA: TGTGCCAGCACCCAAGCGGGAGTGATCTCCTACGAGCAGTACTTC.

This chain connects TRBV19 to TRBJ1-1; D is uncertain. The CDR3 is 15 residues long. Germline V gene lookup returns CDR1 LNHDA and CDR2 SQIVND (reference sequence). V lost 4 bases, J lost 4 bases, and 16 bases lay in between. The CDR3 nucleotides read TGTGCCAGTAGTACCCCGCCATGGTTCGGCACTGAAGCTTTCTTT. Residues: CASSTPPWFGTEAFF.

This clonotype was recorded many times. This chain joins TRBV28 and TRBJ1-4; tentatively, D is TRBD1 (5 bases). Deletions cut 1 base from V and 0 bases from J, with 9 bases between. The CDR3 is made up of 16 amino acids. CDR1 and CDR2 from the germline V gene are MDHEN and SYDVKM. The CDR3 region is CASSLYVGATNEKLFF. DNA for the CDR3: TGTGCCAGCAGTTTATATGTGGGGGCAACTAATGAAAAACTGTTTTTT.

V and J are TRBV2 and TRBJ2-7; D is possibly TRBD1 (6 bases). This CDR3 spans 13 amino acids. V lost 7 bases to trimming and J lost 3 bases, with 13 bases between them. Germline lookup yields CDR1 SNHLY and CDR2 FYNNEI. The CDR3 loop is CASTTGTYYEQYF. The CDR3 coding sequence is TGTGCCAGCACCACCGGGACATACTACGAGCAGTACTTC.

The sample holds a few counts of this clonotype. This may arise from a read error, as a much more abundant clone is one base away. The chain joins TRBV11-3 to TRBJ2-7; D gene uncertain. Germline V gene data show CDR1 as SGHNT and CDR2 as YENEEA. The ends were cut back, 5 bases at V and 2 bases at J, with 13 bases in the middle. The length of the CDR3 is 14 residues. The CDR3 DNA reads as TGTGCCAGCAGCCCGGTCGGGTTCCCCTACGAGCAGTACTTC. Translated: CASSPVGFPYEQYF.